This T cell receptor beta chain was documented in a study of shared clonotypes between healthy human individuals. Study in general: Each donor's CD4 naive and CD4 memory cells filled three plates apiece, CD8 naive two, and CD8 memory one.

On this clone: What it binds is unknown.

Study findings and constraints: Compared with clonotypes that all four donors shared, non-shared clonotypes had lower generation probabilities. Naive subsets generally had larger estimated richness than memory subsets.

Trimming at V came to 5 bases and at J to 1 base, leaving 6 bases not matched to a gene. The germline V gene has CDR1 SGHAT and CDR2 FQNNGV. The CDR3 totals 16 residues. The naive CD8 fraction comprised CD45RO-negative cells positively selected for CCR7 and excluded terminally differentiated effector memory CD45RA+ cells. TCRdb keeps only in-frame clones here, not all; method: immunoSEQ multiplex PCR. The table lists about 2.2 million clones, roughly 91% of them singletons. The sequence was collected from a man younger than 35 in good health. Some clones in this sample may be carry-over from other donors' samples. Sequencing input: naive CD8+ T cells from PBMCs. The V gene is TRBV11-2, the J gene TRBJ2-2; 8 nucleotides match TRBD1. In nucleotides, the CDR3 is TGTGCCAGCAGCCAAGTACAGGGGGGGAACACCGGGGAGCTGTTTTTT. Its translation is CASSQVQGGNTGELFF.